This TCR beta chain emerged from a study of blood T cell repertoires in COVID-19. About the study: Samples of COVID-19 (acute and convalescent) were obtained from the United States, Italy and Spain. PBMCs, B-cell-depleted T cells, or T cells provided the cDNA or gDNA that made up the material.

The authors' processing: Nucleated cell counts were estimated from reference gene primer amplification. Generated by immunoSEQ multiplex PCR, the TCRdb table keeps only in-frame clones and is missing some. For V, J and clone size, that table is used; D and trimming come from the DNA. Among a few hundred thousand clones, 80% were seen once, and the ten largest hold 7.4%. Cohort placement rested on clinical history that participants reported themselves. Trimming removed 0 bases from V and 7 bases from J, with 16 bases in between. Germline-derived CDR1 and CDR2 are SGHRS and YFSETQ. The CDR3 runs to 16 residues.

The sample comprised PBMCs or T cells enriched from blood (not recorded which). The sequence was collected from a woman between 40 and 50 years old with acute COVID-19. This rearrangement joins TRBV5-1 to TRBJ1-4; D not resolved. DNA of the CDR3: TGCGCCAGCAGCTTGGAAGGTCGGTCGTGGGCTGAAAAACTGTTTTTT. It encodes CASSLEGRSWAEKLFF.